The following is a T cell receptor (beta chain) sequence with its context. Its specificity is unknown. This entry belongs to a study of Ad26.COV2.S vaccination and SARS-CoV-2 variants. About the research overall: Donor got 5x10^10 or 1x10^11 viral particles of Ad26.COV2.S.

Measured with immunoSEQ multiplex PCR; TCRdb has only the in-frame clones, and not every one. The data show about 350,000 clones, around 87% seen once. The CDR3 runs 18 residues. Germline CDR1 and CDR2: SGHTS and YDEGEE. Trimming took off 2 bases at V and 0 bases at J, with 20 bases between the two ends. General study points: Analyses of TCR breadth and depth may have underestimated total T cell responses.

Treatment denoted: around 19 received Ad26.COV2.S at low or high dose, single or two shots; about 5 received placebo; per-sample allocation not given. Day 63 after the first vaccine or placebo injection was the time point for sampling. A Boston adult aged 18-55 years was the donor. Specimen: peripheral blood, collected in a trial of Ad26.COV2.S vaccine versus placebo. The sequence came from a person aged 18-60 years who received the Ad26.COV2.S COVID-19 vaccine or a placebo. The chain recombines TRBV5-8 with TRBJ1-1; no clear D gene. CDR3 region: CASSFRRPSAFMNTEAFF. CDR3 in DNA: TGTGCCAGCAGCTTTAGAAGACCATCAGCTTTCATGAACACTGAAGCTTTCTTT.